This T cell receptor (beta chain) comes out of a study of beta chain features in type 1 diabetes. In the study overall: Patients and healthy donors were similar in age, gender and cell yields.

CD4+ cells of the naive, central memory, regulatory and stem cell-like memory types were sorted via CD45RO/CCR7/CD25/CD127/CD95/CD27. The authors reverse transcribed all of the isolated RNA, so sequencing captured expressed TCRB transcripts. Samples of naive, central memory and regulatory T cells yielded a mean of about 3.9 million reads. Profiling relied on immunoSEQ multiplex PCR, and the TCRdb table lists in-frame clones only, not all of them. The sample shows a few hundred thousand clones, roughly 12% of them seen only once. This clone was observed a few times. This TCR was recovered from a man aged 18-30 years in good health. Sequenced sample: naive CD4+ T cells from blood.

CDR3 amino acids: CASPGGQGWDREQFF. Here the CDR3 DNA reads TGTGCCAGCCCAGGGGGGCAGGGTTGGGATCGTGAGCAGTTCTTC. The chain couples TRBV6-1 to TRBJ2-1; a weak D match, TRBD1 (7 bases). The CDR3 consists of 15 residues. Trimming shortened V by 8 bases and J by 9 bases, and 23 bases separated the two germline ends. Germline V lookup: CDR1 MNHNS, CDR2 SASEGT.